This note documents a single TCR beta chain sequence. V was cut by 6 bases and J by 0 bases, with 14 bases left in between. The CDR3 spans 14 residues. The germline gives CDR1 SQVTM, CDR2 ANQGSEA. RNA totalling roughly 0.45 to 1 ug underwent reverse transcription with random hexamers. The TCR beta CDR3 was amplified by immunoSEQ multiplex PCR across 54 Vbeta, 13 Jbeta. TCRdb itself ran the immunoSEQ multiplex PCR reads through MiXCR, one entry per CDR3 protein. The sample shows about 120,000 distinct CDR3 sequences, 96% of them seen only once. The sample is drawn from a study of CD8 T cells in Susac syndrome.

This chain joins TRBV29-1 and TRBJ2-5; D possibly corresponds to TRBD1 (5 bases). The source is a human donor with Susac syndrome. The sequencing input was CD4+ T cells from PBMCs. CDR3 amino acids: CSVLGRAHQETQYF. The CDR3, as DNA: TGCAGCGTCCTGGGCAGGGCCCACCAAGAGACCCAGTACTTC.